Detailed here is one TCR beta chain. Its specificity is unknown. These data belong to a study of vaccination effects on CD4 cells after COVID-19. Study background: Before any sequencing was done, the ViraFEST assay used viral peptide pools to expand antigen-specific CD4+ T cells. Wells each received around 2 million PBMC, cultured with about 9.3 IU/ml IL-2 and 8.5 to 10 ug/ml peptides. Post-vaccine sampling occurred a median 72 days after the second dose.

The V gene's germline CDR1 is LNHDA and CDR2 SQIVND (reference sequence). The ends were cut back, 3 bases at V and 8 bases at J, with 14 bases in the middle. The CDR3 is made up of 14 amino acids. Following culture for more than 9 days, CD4+ T cells were isolated. SARS-CoV-2 infection was confirmed by PCR in the person between March and December 2020. All participants had two doses of either the BNT162b2 or mRNA-1273 vaccine. Regarding the study as a whole: Late after vaccination, infection- and vaccine-induced clones showed marked clonal contraction.

Some clones are missing from TCRdb's copy, which holds only in-frame ones; the method was immunoSEQ multiplex PCR. The table records about 34,000 clones, 75% of them present only once. The starting material was CD4+ T cells from PBMCs cultured without peptide, obtained after COVID-19 vaccination. The clonotype was recovered from a human donor who had a prior SARS-CoV-2 infection. The chain uses TRBV19 and TRBJ2-1; weak D call: TRBD2 (5 bases). The CDR3 region has the DNA TGTGCCAGTAGTATGGCTCGGGGTAGGGATGAGCAGTTCTTC. This gives the protein CASSMARGRDEQFF.